This TCR beta chain was observed in a study of regulatory T cells in long-lasting Graves disease. The CDR3 totals 17 residues. The germline CDR1 and CDR2 sequences are MNHEY and SMNVEV (reference sequence). After removal of 8 bases from V and 1 base from J, the junction contained 15 bases not matched to a gene. Documented time point: newly diagnosed GD, antithyroid drugs for less than 3 months. Researchers made the TCR library from RNA that was extracted from PBMCs. Arm-PCR of CDR3 regions with iRepertoire HTBI primers generated TCR beta libraries. TCRdb ran MiXCR on the multiplex PCR reads and lists one entry per CDR3 protein. The sample consists of about 540,000 distinct CDR3 sequences, roughly 14% of them appearing once. Study conclusions and caveats: TRBV28, TRBJ1-2 and TRBJ2-5 were segments that persistent disease favored. Accuracy was possibly reduced by small sample size.

This clonotype was seen ten or more times. Its antigen is unknown. The same sample was also studied in work on T cells in Graves' hyperthyroidism and ophthalmopathy. This second report adds: Stable hyperthyroidism: no ophthalmopathy progression over 18 months of follow-up. Blood shared most expanded thyroid clonotypes above 0.001.

The sequences come from peripheral blood mononuclear cells (PBMCs), collected at new diagnosis, from a patient treated with antithyroid drugs. The chain combines TRBV27 with TRBJ2-5; 8 bases are a match to TRBD1. This receptor was identified in a man aged 30 to 45 with Graves disease. Written as DNA, the CDR3 is TGTGCCAGCTACCCCAGGGGGCCAAGACTATTCCAAGAGACCCAGTACTTC. Protein product: CASYPRGPRLFQETQYF.